The TCR beta chain under discussion was sequenced for a study of shared clonotypes between healthy human individuals. Whole-study findings and limits: When naive CD4 clonotypes were compared across a few donors, around 4.6% were shared.

The CDR3 has 14 amino acids. With 8 bases removed from V and 3 bases from J, the gap between germline ends came to 16 bases. The germline gives CDR1 KGHSH, CDR2 LQKENI. The data were produced by immunoSEQ multiplex PCR, yet TCRdb's version contains in-frame clones alone and is incomplete. The table includes some 900,000 clones, more than 75% detected once. Concerning this clone: As yet, its antigen is unknown.

The donors were all Caucasian adults (living in Nashville, Tennessee). Naive CD4+ cells were CD45RA-selected; the remaining cells were memory. This receptor was taken from a man aged 18 to 29 in good health. What was sequenced was memory CD4+ T cells sorted from blood. Subset noted: CD45RA-negative fraction. The genes are TRBV18 and TRBJ1-2; D is possibly TRBD1 (5 bases). As DNA, the CDR3 is TGTGCCAGCCGGTCGGGACTGGGAGACTATGGCTACACCTTC. Translating it yields CASRSGLGDYGYTF.